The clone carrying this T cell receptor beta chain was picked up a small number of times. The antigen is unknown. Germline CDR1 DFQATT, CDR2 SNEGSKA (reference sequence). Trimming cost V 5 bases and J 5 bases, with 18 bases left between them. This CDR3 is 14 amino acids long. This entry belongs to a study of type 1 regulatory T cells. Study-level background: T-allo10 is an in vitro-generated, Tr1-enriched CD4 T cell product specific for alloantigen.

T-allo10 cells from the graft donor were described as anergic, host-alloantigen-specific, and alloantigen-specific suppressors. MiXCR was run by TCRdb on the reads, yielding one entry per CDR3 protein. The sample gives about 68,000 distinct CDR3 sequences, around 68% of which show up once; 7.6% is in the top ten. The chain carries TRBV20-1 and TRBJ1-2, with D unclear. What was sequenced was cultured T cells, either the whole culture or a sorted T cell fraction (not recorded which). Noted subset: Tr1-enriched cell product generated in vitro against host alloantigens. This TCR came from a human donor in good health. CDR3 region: CSAPLTSNRYGYTF. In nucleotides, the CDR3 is TGCAGTGCTCCCCTCACCAGTAATAGATATGGCTACACCTTC.